The present T cell receptor (beta chain) was sequenced within a study of T cells expressing NK-cell markers. The CDR3 length is 13 residues. CDR1 SNHLY and CDR2 FYNNEI come from the germline V gene. TCRdb reanalyzed the 5' RACE reads, giving one entry per CDR3 protein sequence and no DNA. Its table records about 460,000 distinct CDR3 sequences. Specimen: blood T cells: a sorted CD56 or NKG2C T cell subset, CD4+ or CD8+ T cells, or bulk PBMC T cells (not recorded which). The chain couples TRBV2 to TRBJ1-4; TCRdb returns TRBD1, unconfirmable since there is no DNA. The TCR was taken from a woman aged 50 to 60 in good health. The CDR3: CASWGRSNEKLFF.